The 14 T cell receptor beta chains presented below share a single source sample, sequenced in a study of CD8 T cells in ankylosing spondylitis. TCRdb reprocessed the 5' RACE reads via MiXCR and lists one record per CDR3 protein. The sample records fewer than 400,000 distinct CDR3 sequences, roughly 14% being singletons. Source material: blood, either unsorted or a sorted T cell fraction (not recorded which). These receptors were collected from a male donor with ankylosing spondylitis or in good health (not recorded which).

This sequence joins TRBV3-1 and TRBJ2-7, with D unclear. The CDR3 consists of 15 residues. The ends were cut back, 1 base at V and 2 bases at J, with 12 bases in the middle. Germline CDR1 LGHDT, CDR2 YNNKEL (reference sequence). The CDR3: CASSQGRSEAYEQYF. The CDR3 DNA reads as TGTGCCAGCAGCCAAGGCCGGTCCGAGGCCTACGAGCAGTACTTC.

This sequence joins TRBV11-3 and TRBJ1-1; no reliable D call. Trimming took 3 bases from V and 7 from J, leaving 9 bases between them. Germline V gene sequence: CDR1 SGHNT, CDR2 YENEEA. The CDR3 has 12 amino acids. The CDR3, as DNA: TGTGCCAGCAGCTTTAGGGTGAATGAAGCTTTCTTT. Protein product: CASSFRVNEAFF.

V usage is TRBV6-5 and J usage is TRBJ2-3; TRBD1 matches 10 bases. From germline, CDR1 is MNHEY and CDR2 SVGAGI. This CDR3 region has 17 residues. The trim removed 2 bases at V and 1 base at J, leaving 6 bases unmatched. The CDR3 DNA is TGTGCCAGCAGTTACGGGGGGACAGGGGAGGGCACAGATACGCAGTATTTT. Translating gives CASSYGGTGEGTDTQYF.

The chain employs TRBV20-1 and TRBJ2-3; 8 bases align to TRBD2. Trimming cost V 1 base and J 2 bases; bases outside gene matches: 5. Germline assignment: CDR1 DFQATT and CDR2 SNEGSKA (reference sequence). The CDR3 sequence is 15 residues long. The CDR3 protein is CSARGGLGNTDTQYF. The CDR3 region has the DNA TGCAGTGCTAGAGGGGGACTAGGGAACACAGATACGCAGTATTTT.

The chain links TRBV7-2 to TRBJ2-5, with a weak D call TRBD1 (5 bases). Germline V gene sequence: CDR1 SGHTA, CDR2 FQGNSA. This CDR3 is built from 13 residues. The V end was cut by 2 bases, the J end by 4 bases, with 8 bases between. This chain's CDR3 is CASSLQGPETQYF. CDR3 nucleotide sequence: TGTGCCAGCAGCTTACAGGGTCCAGAGACCCAGTACTTC. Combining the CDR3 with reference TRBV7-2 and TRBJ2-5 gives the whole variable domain GAGVSQSPSNKVTEKGKDVELRCDPISGHTALYWYRQSLGQGLEFLIYFQGNSAPDKSGLPSDRFSAERTGGSVSTLTIQRTQQEDSAVYLCASSLQGPETQYFGPGTRLLVL.

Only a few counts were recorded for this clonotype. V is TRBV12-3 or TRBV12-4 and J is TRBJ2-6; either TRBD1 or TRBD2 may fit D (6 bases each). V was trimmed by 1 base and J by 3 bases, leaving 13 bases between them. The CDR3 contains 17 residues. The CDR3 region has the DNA TGTGCCAGCAGTTTAGAGGGCAGGGGAGGTGGGGCCAACGTCCTGACTTTC. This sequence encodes CASSLEGRGGGANVLTF.

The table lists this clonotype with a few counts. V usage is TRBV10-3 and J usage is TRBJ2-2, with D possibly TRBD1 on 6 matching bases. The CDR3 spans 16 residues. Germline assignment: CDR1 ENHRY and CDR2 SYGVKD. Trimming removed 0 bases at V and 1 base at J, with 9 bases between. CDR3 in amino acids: CAISESGARNTGELFF. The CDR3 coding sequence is TGTGCCATCAGTGAGTCGGGGGCCCGGAACACCGGGGAGCTGTTTTTT.

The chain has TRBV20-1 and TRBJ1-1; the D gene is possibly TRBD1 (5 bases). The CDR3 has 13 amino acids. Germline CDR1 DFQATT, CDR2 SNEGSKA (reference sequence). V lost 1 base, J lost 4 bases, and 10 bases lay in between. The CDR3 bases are TGCAGTGCTAGAGTTGGAAGGGGCACTGAAGCTTTCTTT. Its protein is CSARVGRGTEAFF.

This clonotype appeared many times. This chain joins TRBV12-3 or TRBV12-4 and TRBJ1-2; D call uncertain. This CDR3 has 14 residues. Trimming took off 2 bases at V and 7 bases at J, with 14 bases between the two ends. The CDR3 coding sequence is TGTGCCAGCAGTTTAACCGCCTCCCAGGCTGGCTACACCTTC. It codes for CASSLTASQAGYTF.

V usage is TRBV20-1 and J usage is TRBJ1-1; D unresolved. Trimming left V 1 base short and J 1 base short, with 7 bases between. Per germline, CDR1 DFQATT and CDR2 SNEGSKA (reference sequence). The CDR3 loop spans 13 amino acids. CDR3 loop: CSARVNWNTEAFF. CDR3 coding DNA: TGCAGTGCTAGAGTTAACTGGAACACTGAAGCTTTCTTT.

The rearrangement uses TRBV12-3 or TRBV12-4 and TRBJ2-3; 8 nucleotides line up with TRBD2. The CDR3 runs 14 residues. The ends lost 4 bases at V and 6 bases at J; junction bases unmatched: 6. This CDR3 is CASSYSGEGDTQYF. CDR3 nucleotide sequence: TGTGCCAGCAGTTATAGCGGGGAAGGGGATACGCAGTATTTT.

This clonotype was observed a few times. CDR3 nucleotide sequence: TGTGCCAGCACCATTGGTCCTAGGGGAGAAGATACGCAGTATTTT. It specifies CASTIGPRGEDTQYF. V usage is TRBV9 and J usage is TRBJ2-3; D might be TRBD1 or TRBD2, each matching 5 bases. The germline V gene encodes CDR1 SGDLS and CDR2 YYNGEE. This CDR3 is 15 amino acids long. The V gene lost 6 bases and the J gene lost 5 bases, with 19 bases spanning the gap. The full variable domain, in which reference TRBV9 and TRBJ2-3 provide the parts outside the CDR3, is DSGVTQTPKHLITATGQRVTLRCSPRSGDLSVYWYQQSLDQGLQFLIQYYNGEERAKGNILERFSAQQFPDLHSELNLSSLELGDSALYFCASTIGPRGEDTQYFGPGTRLTVL.

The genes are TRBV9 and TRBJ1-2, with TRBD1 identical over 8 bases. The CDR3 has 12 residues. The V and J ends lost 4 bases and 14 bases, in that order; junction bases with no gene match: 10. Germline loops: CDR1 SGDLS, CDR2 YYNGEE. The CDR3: CASSPSDRVNTF. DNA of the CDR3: TGTGCCAGCAGCCCCTCGGACAGGGTGAATACCTTC.

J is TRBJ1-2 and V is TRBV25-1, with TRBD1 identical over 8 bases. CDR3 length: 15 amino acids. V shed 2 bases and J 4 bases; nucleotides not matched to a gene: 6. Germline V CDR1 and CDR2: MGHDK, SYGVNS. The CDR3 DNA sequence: TGTGCCAGCAGTGAACGGGGGACAGGCGTCTATGGCTACACCTTC. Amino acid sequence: CASSERGTGVYGYTF.